The present entry profiles one T cell receptor (beta chain) with its context. In the study's own analysis: Cell counts per sample came from amplifying reference gene primers. Some clones are missing from TCRdb's copy, which holds only in-frame ones; the method was immunoSEQ multiplex PCR. The DNA gave D and trimming, while V, J and clone size come from that table. The sample shows around 270,000 clones, approximately 83% of them seen only once. Seattle patient enrollment occurred during active infection, with longitudinal follow-up thereafter. The data were obtained in a study of blood T cell repertoires in COVID-19. Turning to the study itself: Acute and convalescent COVID-19 specimens originated in the United States, Italy and Spain. Sources were T cells, B-cell-depleted T cells, or PBMCs; the material itself was cDNA or gDNA.

The sequenced sample was peripheral blood. The TCR originated in a person between 65 and 80 years old with COVID-19, enrolled during active disease.

The CDR3 bases are TGTTCCTGCTTAGGGGGTCTCGGCGAGCAGTACTTC. Amino acids: CSCLGGLGEQYF. The V and J genes are TRBV28 and TRBJ2-7, with a weak D call TRBD1 (6 bases). The CDR3 has 12 amino acids. Germline V lookup: CDR1 MDHEN, CDR2 SYDVKM.